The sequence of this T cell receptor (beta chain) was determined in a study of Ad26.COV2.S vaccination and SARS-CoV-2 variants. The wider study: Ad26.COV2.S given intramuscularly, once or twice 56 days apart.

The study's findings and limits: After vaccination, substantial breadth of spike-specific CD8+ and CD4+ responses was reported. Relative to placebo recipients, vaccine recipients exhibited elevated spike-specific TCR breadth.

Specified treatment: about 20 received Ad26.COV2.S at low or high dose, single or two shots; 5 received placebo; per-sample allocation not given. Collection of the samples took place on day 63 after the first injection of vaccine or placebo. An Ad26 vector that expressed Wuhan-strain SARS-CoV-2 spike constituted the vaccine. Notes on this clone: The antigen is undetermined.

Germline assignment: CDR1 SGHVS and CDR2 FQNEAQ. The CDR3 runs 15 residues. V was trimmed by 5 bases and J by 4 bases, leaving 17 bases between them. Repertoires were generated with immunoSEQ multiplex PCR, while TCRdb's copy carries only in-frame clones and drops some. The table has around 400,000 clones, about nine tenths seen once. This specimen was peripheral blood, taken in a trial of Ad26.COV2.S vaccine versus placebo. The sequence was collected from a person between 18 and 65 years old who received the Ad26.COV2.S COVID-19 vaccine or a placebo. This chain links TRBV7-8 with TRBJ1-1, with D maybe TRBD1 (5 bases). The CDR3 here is CASSSGFQGSTEAFF. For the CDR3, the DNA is TGTGCCAGCAGCAGCGGGTTTCAGGGAAGCACTGAAGCTTTCTTT.